This TCR beta chain comes out of a study of blood T cell repertoires in COVID-19. Turning to the study itself: Collection of acute and convalescent COVID-19 samples took place in the United States, Italy and Spain.

The V and J ends lost 7 bases and 8 bases, in that order; junction bases with no gene match: 7. Germline lookup yields CDR1 GTSNPN and CDR2 SVGIG (reference sequence). This CDR3 spans 13 amino acids. Under the authors' procedure: Quantification of nucleated cells was approximated via reference gene primer amplification. Generated by immunoSEQ multiplex PCR, the TCRdb table keeps only in-frame clones and is missing some. V, J and clone size derive from that table, while D and trimming were established from the DNA sequence. The sample has about 340,000 clones; roughly 90% are singletons. Seattle patients were enrolled while actively infected and followed longitudinally.

This chain uses TRBV30 with TRBJ1-4; 10 positions match TRBD1. The sample comprised peripheral blood. This receptor was identified in an older woman with COVID-19, enrolled during active disease. CDR3 in DNA: TGTGCCTCAGGGGGACAGGGGAACGAAAAACTGTTTTTT. It translates to CASGGQGNEKLFF. The entire variable domain, with the rest obtained from reference TRBV30 and TRBJ1-4, is as follows: SQTIHQWPATLVQPVGSPLSLECTVEGTSNPNLYWYRQAAGRGLQLLFYSVGIGQISSEVPQNLSASRPQDRQFILSSKKLLLSDSGFYLCASGGQGNEKLFFGSGTQLSVL.